This T cell receptor beta chain came from a study of early T cells in non-severe SARS-CoV-2 infection. In germline, CDR1 is SGHTA, CDR2 FQGNSA. The CDR3 extends over 12 amino acids. V gave up 5 bases and J gave up 6 bases; unmatched junction bases: 3. TCRdb itself ran the 5' RACE reads through MiXCR, one entry per CDR3 protein. The data contain tens of thousands of distinct CDR3 sequences, 5.8% of them singletons. In its sample, this clonotype was seen many times. This sequence was found in an adult who was a healthcare worker with PCR-confirmed SARS-CoV-2 infection or an uninfected control (not recorded which). The chain combines TRBV7-2 with TRBJ1-2, with TRBD1 identical over 7 bases. The material sequenced was whole blood. The CDR3 spells CASSTGVHGYTF. CDR3 coding DNA: TGTGCCAGCAGCACAGGGGTCCATGGCTACACCTTC.